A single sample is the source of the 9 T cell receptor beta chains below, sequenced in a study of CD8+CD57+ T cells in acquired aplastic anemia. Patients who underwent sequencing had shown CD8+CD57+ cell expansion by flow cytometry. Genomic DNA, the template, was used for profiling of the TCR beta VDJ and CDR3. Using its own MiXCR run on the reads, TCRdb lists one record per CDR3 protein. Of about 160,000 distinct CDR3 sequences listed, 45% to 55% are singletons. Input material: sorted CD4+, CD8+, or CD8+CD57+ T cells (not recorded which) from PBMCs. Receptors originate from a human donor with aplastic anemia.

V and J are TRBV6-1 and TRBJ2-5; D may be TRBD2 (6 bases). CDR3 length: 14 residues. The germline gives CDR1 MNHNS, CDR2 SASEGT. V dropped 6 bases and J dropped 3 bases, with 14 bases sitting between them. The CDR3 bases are TGTGCCAGCAGCAAAAGATGGGGGGAAGAGACCCAGTACTTC. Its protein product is CASSKRWGEETQYF.

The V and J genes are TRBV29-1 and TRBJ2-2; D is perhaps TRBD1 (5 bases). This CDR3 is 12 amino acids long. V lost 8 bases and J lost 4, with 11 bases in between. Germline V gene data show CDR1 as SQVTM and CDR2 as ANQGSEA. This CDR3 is CSYLRGTGELFF. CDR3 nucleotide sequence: TGCAGCTATTTAAGGGGCACCGGGGAGCTGTTTTTT.

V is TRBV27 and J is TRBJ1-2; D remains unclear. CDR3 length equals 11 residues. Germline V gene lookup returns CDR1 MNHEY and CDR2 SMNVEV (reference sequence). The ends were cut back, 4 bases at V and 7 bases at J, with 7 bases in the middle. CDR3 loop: CASSWRGGYTF. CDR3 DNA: TGTGCCAGCAGTTGGAGAGGTGGCTACACCTTC.

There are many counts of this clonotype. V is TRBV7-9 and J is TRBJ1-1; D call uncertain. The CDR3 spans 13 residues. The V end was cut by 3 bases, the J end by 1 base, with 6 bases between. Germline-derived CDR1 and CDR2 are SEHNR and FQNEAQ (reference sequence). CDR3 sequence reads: CASSFLANTEAFF. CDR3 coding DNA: TGTGCCAGCAGCTTCCTAGCGAACACTGAAGCTTTCTTT.

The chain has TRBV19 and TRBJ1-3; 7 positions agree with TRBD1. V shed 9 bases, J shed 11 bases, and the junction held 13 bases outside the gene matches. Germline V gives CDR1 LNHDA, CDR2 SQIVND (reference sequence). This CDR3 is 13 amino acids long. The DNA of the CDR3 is TGTGCCAGCAGCTTCAACACCGGGACAGCCATATATTTT. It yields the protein CASSFNTGTAIYF.

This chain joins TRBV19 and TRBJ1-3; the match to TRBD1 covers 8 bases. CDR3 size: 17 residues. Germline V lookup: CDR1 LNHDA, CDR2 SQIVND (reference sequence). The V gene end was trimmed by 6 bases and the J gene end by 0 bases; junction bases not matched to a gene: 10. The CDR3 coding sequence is TGTGCCAGTAGCGCCGGGACAGGCTTTCCCTCTGGAAACACCATATATTTT. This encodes CASSAGTGFPSGNTIYF.

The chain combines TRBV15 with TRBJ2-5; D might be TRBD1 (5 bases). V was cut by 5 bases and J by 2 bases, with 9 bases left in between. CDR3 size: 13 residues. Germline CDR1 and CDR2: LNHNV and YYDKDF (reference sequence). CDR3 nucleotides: TGTGCCACCAGCCGCAGGGAACAAGAGACCCAGTACTTC. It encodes CATSRREQETQYF. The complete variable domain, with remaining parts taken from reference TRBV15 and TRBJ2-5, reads DAMVIQNPRYQVTQFGKPVTLSCSQTLNHNVMYWYQQKSSQAPKLLFHYYDKDFNNEADTPDNFQSRRPNTSFCFLDIRSPGLGDTAMYLCATSRREQETQYFGPGTRLLVL.

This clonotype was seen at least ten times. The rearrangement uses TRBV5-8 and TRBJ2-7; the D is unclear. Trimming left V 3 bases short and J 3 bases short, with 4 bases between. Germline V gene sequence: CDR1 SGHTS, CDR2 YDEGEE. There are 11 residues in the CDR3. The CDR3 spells CASSSNYEQYF. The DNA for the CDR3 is TGTGCCAGCAGCTCGAACTACGAGCAGTACTTC.

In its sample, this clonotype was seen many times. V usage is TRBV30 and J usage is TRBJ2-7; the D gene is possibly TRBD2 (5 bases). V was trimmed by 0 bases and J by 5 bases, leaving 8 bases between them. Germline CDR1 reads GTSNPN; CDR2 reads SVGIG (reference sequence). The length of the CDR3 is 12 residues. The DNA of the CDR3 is TGTGCCTGGAGTGTAGGAGGTGACGAGCAGTACTTC. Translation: CAWSVGGDEQYF.